This is a list of T cell receptor beta chains from one sample in a study of human thymus T cells. Generated by immunoSEQ multiplex PCR, the TCRdb table keeps only in-frame clones and is missing some. The sample yields roughly 86,000 clones, 90% to 97% seen once. The specimen was thymus tissue. These receptors originate from a boy under three years old with a congenital heart defect but otherwise immunologically healthy. CDR3s include the opening cysteine and the closing phenylalanine or tryptophan. The D gene is left open where the match is weak.

d_call: NA
v_call: TRBV5-1
cdr3_aa: CASSLVLDTEAFF

d_call: TRBD1
v_call: TRBV11-2
cdr3_aa: CASSLDLGTGKNTEAFF

d_call: NA
v_call: TRBV12-1
cdr3_aa: CASSLRAGEGYNEQFF

d_call: TRBD2
v_call: TRBV2
cdr3_aa: CASSVGGLAGGPDEQYF

d_call: NA
v_call: TRBV5-8
cdr3_aa: CASSFLPYEQYF

d_call: NA
v_call: TRBV28
cdr3_aa: CASSLCTAGDEQYF

d_call: NA
v_call: TRBV6-5
cdr3_aa: CASSYSKHLGYTF

d_call: NA
v_call: TRBV4-3
cdr3_aa: CASSRTSSRGANTGELFF

d_call: TRBD2
v_call: TRBV5-6
cdr3_aa: CASSFSGSPDTQYF

d_call: TRBD2
v_call: TRBV5-1
cdr3_aa: CASSLEGIAGSRETQYF

d_call: NA
v_call: TRBV5-4
cdr3_aa: CASSYDPGQQETQYF

d_call: NA
v_call: TRBV15
cdr3_aa: CATSRDSPGQPRDAGPKETQYF

d_call: NA
v_call: TRBV9
cdr3_aa: CASSDGLPPGDTQYF

d_call: TRBD1
v_call: TRBV2
cdr3_aa: CASSGEGTGVYNEQFF

d_call: TRBD1
v_call: TRBV30
cdr3_aa: CAWSEGQGGSGNTIYF

d_call: TRBD2
v_call: TRBV9
cdr3_aa: CASSVGVSGRAGEQYF

d_call: NA
v_call: TRBV4-2
cdr3_aa: CASSQARTDTQYF

d_call: TRBD2
v_call: TRBV19
cdr3_aa: CASSRLAGDFNEQFF

d_call: NA
v_call: TRBV10-1
cdr3_aa: CASSAGTRGQFF

d_call: TRBD1
v_call: TRBV9
cdr3_aa: CASSVRPGTGPTEAFF

d_call: TRBD1
v_call: TRBV2
cdr3_aa: CASTGVPGTAAEQYF

d_call: NA
v_call: TRBV2
cdr3_aa: CASGGQPASGEQYF

d_call: NA
v_call: TRBV6-1
cdr3_aa: CASSGQKLTLNGYTF

d_call: TRBD2
v_call: TRBV14
cdr3_aa: CASSNLGGSPLSGANVLTF

d_call: NA
v_call: TRBV7-3
cdr3_aa: CASSLGGNSGNTIYF

d_call: TRBD1
v_call: TRBV12-5
cdr3_aa: CASGLVRQLPGGYGYTF

d_call: NA
v_call: TRBV28
cdr3_aa: CASSFSNSSYNEQFF

d_call: NA
v_call: TRBV2
cdr3_aa: CASGKGEYF

d_call: NA
v_call: TRBV6-4
cdr3_aa: CASTLSRRYYNEQFF

d_call: NA
v_call: TRBV5-6
cdr3_aa: CASSPARDPGRRNTIYF

d_call: TRBD2
v_call: TRBV25-1
cdr3_aa: CASSVKAGEQYNEQFF

d_call: NA
v_call: TRBV11-3
cdr3_aa: CASSLGKGNEQYF

d_call: TRBD1
v_call: TRBV19
cdr3_aa: CASVPWKPGQGGTEAFF

d_call: TRBD1
v_call: TRBV5-1
cdr3_aa: CASSLEGQASTDTQYF

d_call: NA
v_call: TRBV10-2
cdr3_aa: CASSEGGTAFF

d_call: TRBD2
v_call: TRBV9
cdr3_aa: CASSPRLAGGRRETQYF

d_call: TRBD1
v_call: TRBV9
cdr3_aa: CASSVVWKGASYNEQFF

d_call: TRBD2
v_call: TRBV7-2
cdr3_aa: CASSLGTSTGELFF

d_call: TRBD2
v_call: TRBV11-2
cdr3_aa: CASSLKLPVGGRARNEQFF

d_call: TRBD2
v_call: TRBV4-1
cdr3_aa: CASSQDLAGPPDTQYF

d_call: NA
v_call: TRBV27
cdr3_aa: CASSLVRGYGYTF

d_call: NA
v_call: TRBV27
cdr3_aa: CASSFSGANVLTF

d_call: TRBD1
v_call: TRBV2
cdr3_aa: CASSTRGTGRILGYTF

d_call: NA
v_call: TRBV18
cdr3_aa: CASSPLRDTWLSGANVLTF

d_call: NA
v_call: TRBV7-2
cdr3_aa: CASGEDRGEKLFF

d_call: NA
v_call: TRBV7-2
cdr3_aa: CASSLVLPGSYNEQFF

d_call: TRBD2
v_call: TRBV10-3
cdr3_aa: CAISEATSRHEQYF